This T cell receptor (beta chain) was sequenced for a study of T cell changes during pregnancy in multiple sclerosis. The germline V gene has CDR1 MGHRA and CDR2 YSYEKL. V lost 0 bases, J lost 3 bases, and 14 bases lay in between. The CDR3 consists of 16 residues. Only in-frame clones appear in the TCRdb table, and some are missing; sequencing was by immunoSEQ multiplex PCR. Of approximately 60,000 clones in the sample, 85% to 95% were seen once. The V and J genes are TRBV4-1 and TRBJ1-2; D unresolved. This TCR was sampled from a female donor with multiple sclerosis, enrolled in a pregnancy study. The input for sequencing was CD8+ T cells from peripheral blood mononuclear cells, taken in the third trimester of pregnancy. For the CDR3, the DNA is TGCGCCAGCAGCCAAGATATGTCCCCGGGTCACTATGGCTACACCTTC. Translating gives CASSQDMSPGHYGYTF.